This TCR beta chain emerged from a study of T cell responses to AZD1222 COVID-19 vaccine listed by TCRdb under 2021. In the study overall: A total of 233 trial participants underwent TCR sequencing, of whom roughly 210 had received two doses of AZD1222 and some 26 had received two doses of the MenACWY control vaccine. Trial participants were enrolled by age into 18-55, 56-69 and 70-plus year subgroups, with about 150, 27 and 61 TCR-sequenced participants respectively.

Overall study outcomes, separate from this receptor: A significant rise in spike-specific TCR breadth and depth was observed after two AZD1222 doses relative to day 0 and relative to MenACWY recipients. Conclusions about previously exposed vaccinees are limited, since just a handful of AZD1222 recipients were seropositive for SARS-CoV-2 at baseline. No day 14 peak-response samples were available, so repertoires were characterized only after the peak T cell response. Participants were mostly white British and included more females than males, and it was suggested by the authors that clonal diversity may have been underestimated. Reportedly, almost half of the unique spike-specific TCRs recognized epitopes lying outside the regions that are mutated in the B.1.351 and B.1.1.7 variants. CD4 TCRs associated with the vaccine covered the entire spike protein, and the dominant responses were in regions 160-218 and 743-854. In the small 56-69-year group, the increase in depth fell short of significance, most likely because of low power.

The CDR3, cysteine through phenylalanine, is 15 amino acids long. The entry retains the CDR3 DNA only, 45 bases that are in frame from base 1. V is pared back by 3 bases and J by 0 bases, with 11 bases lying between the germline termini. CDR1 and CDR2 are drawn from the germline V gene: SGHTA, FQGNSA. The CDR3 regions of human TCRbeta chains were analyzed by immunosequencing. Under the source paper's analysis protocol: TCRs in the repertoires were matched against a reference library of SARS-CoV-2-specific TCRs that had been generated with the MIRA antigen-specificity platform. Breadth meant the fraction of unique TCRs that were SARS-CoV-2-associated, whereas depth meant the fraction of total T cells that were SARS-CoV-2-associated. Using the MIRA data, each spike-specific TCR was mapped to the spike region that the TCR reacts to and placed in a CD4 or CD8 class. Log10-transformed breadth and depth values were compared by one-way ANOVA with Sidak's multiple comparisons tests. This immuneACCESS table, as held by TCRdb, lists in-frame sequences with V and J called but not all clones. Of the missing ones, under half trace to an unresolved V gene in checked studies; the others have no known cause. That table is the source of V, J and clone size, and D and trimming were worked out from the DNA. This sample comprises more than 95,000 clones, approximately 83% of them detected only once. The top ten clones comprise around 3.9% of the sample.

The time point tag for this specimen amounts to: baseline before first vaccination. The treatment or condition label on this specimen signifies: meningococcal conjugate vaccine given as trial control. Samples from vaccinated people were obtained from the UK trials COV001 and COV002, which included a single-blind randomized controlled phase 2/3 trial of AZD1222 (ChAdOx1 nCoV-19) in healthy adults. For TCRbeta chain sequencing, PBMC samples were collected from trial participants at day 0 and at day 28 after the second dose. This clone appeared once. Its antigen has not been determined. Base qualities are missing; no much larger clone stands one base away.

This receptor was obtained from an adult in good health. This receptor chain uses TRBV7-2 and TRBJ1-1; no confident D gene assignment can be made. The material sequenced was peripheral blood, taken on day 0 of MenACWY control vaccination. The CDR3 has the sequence CASSFRTVMNTEAFF. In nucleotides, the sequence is TGTGCCAGCAGCTTCCGTACAGTCATGAACACTGAAGCTTTCTTT.